This T cell receptor beta chain was found in a study of T cell clusters in autoimmune cytopenias. Overall study findings and caveats: The cluster-lack signature was not seen for secondary cytopenia versus chronic lymphocytic leukemia. TRB repertoire shifts in secondary cytopenia and chronic lymphocytic leukemia mostly reflected lymphoma, not autoimmunity. The T cell clusters were defined only in silico, without experimental functional validation.

With regard to this clonotype: The antigen is undetermined.

TRB was amplified by touch-down multiplex PCR, primer pools A and B combined. Following a re-call of the multiplex PCR reads, TCRdb has one entry per CDR3 protein and lacks DNA. The listing records roughly 1,100 distinct CDR3 sequences. TRB was amplified from 250 ng of peripheral blood genomic DNA per sample. Germline values: CDR1 WNHNN, CDR2 SYGVQD (reference sequence). The CDR3 is made up of 14 amino acids. The V and J genes are TRBV10-1 and TRBJ1-1; TCRdb proposes TRBD1, but this gene call is untestable without DNA. Sequencing used peripheral blood. The receptor comes from a human donor with an autoimmune cytopenia or autoimmune hepatitis (not recorded which). This chain's CDR3 is CVPARAGRITEAFF.